This TCR beta chain was identified in a study of blood T cell repertoires in COVID-19. J was trimmed by 4 bases and V by 5 bases; bases with no gene match: 3. Germline V lookup: CDR1 LNHDA, CDR2 SQIVND (reference sequence). This CDR3 contains 13 residues. Under the authors' procedure: From reference gene primer amplification, estimates of nucleated cell counts were derived. Profiled with immunoSEQ multiplex PCR; TCRdb holds only in-frame clones, not every one. D and trimming come from the DNA, and the V and J calls and clone size come from that table. Among 30,000 to 35,000 clones, about four fifths were seen once, and the ten largest hold about 3.3%.

The chain employs TRBV19 and TRBJ1-2; the match to TRBD1 covers 8 bases. Sample: peripheral blood. The TCR originated in a man aged 45 to 65 with acute or convalescent COVID-19. The CDR3 region has the DNA TGTGCCAGTAGTCCTACAGGGGGCTATGGCTACACCTTC. Protein sequence: CASSPTGGYGYTF.